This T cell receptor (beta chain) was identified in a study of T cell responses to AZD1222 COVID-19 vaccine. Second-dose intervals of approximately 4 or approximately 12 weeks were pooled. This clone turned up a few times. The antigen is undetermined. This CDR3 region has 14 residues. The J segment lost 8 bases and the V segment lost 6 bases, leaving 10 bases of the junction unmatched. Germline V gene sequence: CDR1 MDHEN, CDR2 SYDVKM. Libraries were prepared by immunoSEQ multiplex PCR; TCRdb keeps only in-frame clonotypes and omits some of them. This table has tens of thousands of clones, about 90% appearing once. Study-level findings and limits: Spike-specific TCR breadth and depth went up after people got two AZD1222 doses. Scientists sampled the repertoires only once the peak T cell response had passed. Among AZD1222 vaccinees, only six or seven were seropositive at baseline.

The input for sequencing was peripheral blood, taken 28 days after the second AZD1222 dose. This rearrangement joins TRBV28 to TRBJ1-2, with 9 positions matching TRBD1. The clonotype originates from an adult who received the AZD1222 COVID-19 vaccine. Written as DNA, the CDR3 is TGTGCCAGCAGGACGGGACAGGGCTTAGGAGGCTACACCTTC. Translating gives CASRTGQGLGGYTF.